This record concerns one T cell receptor (beta chain) sequence. This clone's antigen is unknown. The record has no base qualities; no much larger clone is one base away. The germline V gene (reference sequence) yields GTSNPN for CDR1 and SVGIG for CDR2. CDR3 length: 12 amino acids, cysteine to phenylalanine. CDR3 DNA is the only sequence kept; it has 36 bases, read in frame from the first base. V lost 2 bases and J lost 8 bases; the stretch between them is 12 bases long. The time point label corresponds to: about 28 days (+/-7) after the second vaccine dose. AZD1222 recipients whose second dose came at about 4 weeks and those whose second dose came at about 12 weeks were combined into one group, since spike-specific TCR depth and breadth did not differ between the two schedules. Vaccinee samples were obtained from the UK trials COV001 and COV002, which included a single-blind randomized controlled phase 2/3 trial of AZD1222 (ChAdOx1 nCoV-19) in healthy adults. Trial participant PBMC samples were collected at day 0 and day 28 after the second dose for TCRbeta chain sequencing.

This entry comes from a study of T cell responses to AZD1222 COVID-19 vaccine (dated by TCRdb to the early 2020s). Regarding the research as a whole: TCR sequencing was performed for about 250 trial participants, of whom about 200 were given two doses of AZD1222 and around 25 were given two doses of MenACWY control vaccine. Trial participants were enrolled by age into 18-55, 56-69 and 70-plus year subgroups, with 148, 28 and 57 TCR-sequenced participants respectively.

Study-level results and caveats: The vaccine-associated CD4 TCRs covered the entire spike protein, and the dominant responses fell in regions 160-218 and 743-854. Reportedly, almost half of the unique spike-specific TCRs recognized epitopes lying outside the regions that are mutated in the B.1.351 and B.1.1.7 variants. Because no day 14 peak-response samples were available, the repertoires could be characterized only after the peak T cell response. In the small 56-69-year group, the increase in depth fell short of significance, most likely because of low power. A significant rise in spike-specific TCR breadth and depth was observed after two AZD1222 doses relative to day 0 and relative to MenACWY recipients. Conclusions about previously exposed vaccinees were limited because only a handful of AZD1222 recipients were SARS-CoV-2 seropositive at baseline. Participants were mostly white British, with more females than males. The authors suggested clonal diversity may have been underestimated.

The CDR3 regions of human TCRbeta chains were analyzed by immunosequencing. The source study handled its data this way. TCRs in the repertoires were compared against a reference library of SARS-CoV-2-specific TCRs that had been generated with the MIRA antigen-specificity platform. Breadth was defined as the fraction of unique TCRs that were SARS-CoV-2-associated. Depth was defined as the fraction of total T cells that were SARS-CoV-2-associated. Using the MIRA data, each spike-specific TCR was assigned both to the spike region to which the TCR was reactive and to a CD4 or CD8 class. Log10-transformed breadth and depth values were compared by one-way ANOVA with Sidak's multiple comparisons tests. Sourced from immuneACCESS, this table was stored by TCRdb with only in-frame sequences that have V and J called. A share of the clones is absent; for the studies checked, an unresolved V gene accounts for under half, and the remainder has no known explanation. V and J calls and clone size are those listed in that table; D and trimming were worked out from the DNA. The sample table contains around 180,000 clones; only one count was recorded for 94% of them. Of the sample, around 1.6% falls within the top ten clones.

The sequencing used peripheral blood, collected 28 days after the second AZD1222 dose. The chain uses TRBV30 and TRBJ1-1; no D gene can be assigned with confidence. This TCR derives from an adult who received the AZD1222 COVID-19 vaccine. CDR3 loop: CAWSKHPAEAFF. The DNA reads as follows: TGTGCCTGGAGTAAGCACCCCGCCGAAGCTTTCTTT.